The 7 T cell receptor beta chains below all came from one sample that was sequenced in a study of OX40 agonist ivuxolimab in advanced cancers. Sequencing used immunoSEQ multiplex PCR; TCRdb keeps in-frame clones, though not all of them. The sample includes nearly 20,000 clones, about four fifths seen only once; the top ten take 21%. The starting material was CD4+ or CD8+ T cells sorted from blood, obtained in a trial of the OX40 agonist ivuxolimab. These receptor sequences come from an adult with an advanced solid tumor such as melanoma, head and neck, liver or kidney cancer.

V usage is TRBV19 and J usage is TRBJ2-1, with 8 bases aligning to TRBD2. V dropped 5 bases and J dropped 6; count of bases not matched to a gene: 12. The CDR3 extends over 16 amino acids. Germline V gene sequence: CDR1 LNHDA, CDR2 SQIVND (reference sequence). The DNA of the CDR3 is TGTGCCAGTAGTTACCGGGGGGGGCTTCAGGGCAATGAGCAGTTCTTC. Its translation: CASSYRGGLQGNEQFF.

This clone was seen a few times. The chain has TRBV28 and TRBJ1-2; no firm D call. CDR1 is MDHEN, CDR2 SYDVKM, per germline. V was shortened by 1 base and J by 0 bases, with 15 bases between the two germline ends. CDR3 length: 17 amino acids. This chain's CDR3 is CASSLFAGEAPNYGYTF. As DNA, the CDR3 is TGTGCCAGCAGTTTATTCGCGGGAGAAGCGCCTAACTATGGCTACACCTTC.

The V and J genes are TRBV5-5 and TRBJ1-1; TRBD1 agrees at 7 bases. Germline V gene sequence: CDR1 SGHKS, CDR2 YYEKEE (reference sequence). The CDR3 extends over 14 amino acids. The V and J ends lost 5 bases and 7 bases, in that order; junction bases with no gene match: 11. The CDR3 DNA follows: TGTGCCAGCAGAAACGAGGGGACAGAAGTTGAAGCTTTCTTT. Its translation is CASRNEGTEVEAFF.

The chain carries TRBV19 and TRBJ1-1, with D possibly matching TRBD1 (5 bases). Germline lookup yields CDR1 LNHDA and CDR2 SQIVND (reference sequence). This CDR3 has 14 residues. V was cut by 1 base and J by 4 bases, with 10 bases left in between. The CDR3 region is CASSIGSGITEAFF. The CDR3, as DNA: TGTGCCAGTAGTATAGGATCAGGGATCACTGAAGCTTTCTTT.

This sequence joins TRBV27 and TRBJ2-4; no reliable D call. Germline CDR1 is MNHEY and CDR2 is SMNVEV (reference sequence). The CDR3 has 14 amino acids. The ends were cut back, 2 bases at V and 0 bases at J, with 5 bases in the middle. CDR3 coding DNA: TGTGCCAGCAGTTTACGAGGAGCCAAAAACATTCAGTACTTC. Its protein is CASSLRGAKNIQYF.

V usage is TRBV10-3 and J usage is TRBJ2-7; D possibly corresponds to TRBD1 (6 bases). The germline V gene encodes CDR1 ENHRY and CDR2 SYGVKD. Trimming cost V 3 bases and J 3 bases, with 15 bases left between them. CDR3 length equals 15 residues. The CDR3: CAISDLDSENYEQYF. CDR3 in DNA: TGTGCCATCAGTGATTTGGACAGTGAAAACTACGAGCAGTACTTC.

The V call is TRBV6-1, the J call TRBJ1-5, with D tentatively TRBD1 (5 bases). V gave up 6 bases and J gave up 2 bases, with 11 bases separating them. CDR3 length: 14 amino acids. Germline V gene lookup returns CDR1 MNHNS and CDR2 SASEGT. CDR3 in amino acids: CASSPDSGNQPQHF. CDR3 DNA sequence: TGTGCCAGCAGCCCCGACAGCGGCAATCAGCCCCAGCATTTT.